This passage covers 5 T cell receptor beta chains from one sample sequenced in a study of blood T cell repertoires in COVID-19. Libraries were prepared by immunoSEQ multiplex PCR; TCRdb keeps only in-frame clonotypes and omits some of them. The table lists about 52,000 clones, 85% to 90% of them singletons. The sequenced sample was peripheral blood. All receptors come from a man in his 60s with active COVID-19.

The chain links TRBV5-1 to TRBJ2-7; D possibly corresponds to TRBD2 (6 bases). Germline CDR1 and CDR2: SGHRS and YFSETQ. V was clipped by 5 bases and J by 6 bases, with 15 bases between them. The CDR3 runs 13 residues. The CDR3 nucleotides read TGCGCCAGCAGTCGGGAGAACGAGGGCGAGCAGTACTTC. Translation gives CASSRENEGEQYF. Combining the CDR3 with reference TRBV5-1 and TRBJ2-7 gives the whole variable domain KAGVTQTPRYLIKTRGQQVTLSCSPISGHRSVSWYQQTPGQGLQFLFEYFSETQRNKGNFPGRFSGRQFSNSRSEMNVSTLELGDSALYLCASSRENEGEQYFGPGTRLTVT.

This chain connects TRBV10-3 to TRBJ2-3; TRBD2 is a possible D gene (7 bases). This CDR3 contains 14 residues. Germline V CDR1 and CDR2: ENHRY, SYGVKD. The ends were cut back, 11 bases at V and 5 bases at J, with 20 bases in the middle. CDR3 DNA: TGTGCCGTTGTAGGGGGACTATCAGGAGATACGCAGTATTTT. Translated, it gives CAVVGGLSGDTQYF.

The sample holds a few counts of this clone. The rearrangement joins TRBV10-3 to TRBJ2-2; D is undetermined. CDR3 size: 13 residues. The germline V gene encodes CDR1 ENHRY and CDR2 SYGVKD. Trimming left V 10 bases short and J 3 bases short, with 12 bases between. This CDR3 is CATAAEYTGELFF. CDR3 nucleotides: TGTGCCACCGCCGCTGAGTACACCGGGGAGCTGTTTTTT.

This chain joins TRBV28 and TRBJ2-1; D is possibly TRBD1 (6 bases). CDR3 length equals 13 residues. V lost 7 bases and J 11 bases, leaving 18 bases between the germline ends. Germline V CDR1 and CDR2: MDHEN, SYDVKM. The CDR3 region is CASTGQRKGQQFF. Written as DNA, the CDR3 is TGTGCCAGCACGGGACAAAGGAAGGGGCAGCAGTTCTTC.

The chain employs TRBV14 and TRBJ2-1; D ambiguous. Between the trimmed V and J ends, which lost 0 bases and 5 bases, there was a span of 17 bases. Germline CDR1 is SGHDN and CDR2 is FVKESK. This CDR3 is built from 17 residues. This chain's CDR3 is CASSQERRARIHNEQFF. For the CDR3, the DNA is TGTGCCAGCAGCCAAGAACGCCGTGCGCGGATCCACAATGAGCAGTTCTTC.